The clone carrying this T cell receptor beta chain turned up a few times. Germline loops: CDR1 MGHRA, CDR2 YSYEKL. The CDR3 runs 13 residues. 60 Vbeta and 13 Jbeta primers were used in PCR. Sequencing was performed with immunoSEQ multiplex PCR; in TCRdb, only in-frame clones are kept and a portion is missing. Among 85,000 to 100,000 clones listed, about four fifths were seen once. The data originate from a study of cytomegalovirus exposure and HLA in healthy donors. Sequencing was performed on PBMCs. The source is a female donor in good health and CMV-seropositive. The rearrangement links TRBV4-1 to TRBJ1-4, with D uncertain. The DNA end lines up better with TRBJ2-2; the J call may be wrong. The DNA for the CDR3 is TGCGCCAGCAGCCAAGATCGGTCCGCGGAGCTGTTTTTT. The encoded protein is CASSQDRSAELFF.